The 4 T cell receptor beta chains listed next were all sequenced from one sample in a study of human T cells and chemical hapten exposure. Separate cDNA molecules received unique molecular identifiers, which the library attached to them. TCRdb reprocessed the reads with MiXCR, giving one entry per CDR3 protein. The sample contains more than 100,000 distinct CDR3 sequences, 8% to 9.5% of which appear only once. Whole blood that had not been fractionated was the source of extracted total RNA. Sequences were obtained from whole blood. Source of these receptors: a human donor in good health. Some clones in this sample may be carry-over from other donors' samples.

This clonotype was recorded many times. The junction does not match germline at one end; this may be a read error. V gene TRBV4-2 combines with J gene TRBJ2-3, with TRBD2 as a possible D gene (6 bases). The CDR3 runs to 14 residues. Germline V lookup: CDR1 LGHNA, CDR2 YNFKEQ. DNA for the CDR3: TGTGCCAGCACCCAAGCGGGCGGAACAGATACGCAGTATTTT. Protein product: CASTQAGGTDTQYF.

With respect to this clonotype: This clone may be a read error of a much larger clone one base away. The gene calls are TRBV11-2 and TRBJ1-4; D unclear. The V end was cut by 6 bases, the J end by 5 bases, with 16 bases between. This CDR3 region has 15 residues. Per the germline V gene, CDR1 is SGHAT and CDR2 is FQNNGV. CDR3 amino acids: CASRTTGSRNEKLFF. In nucleotides, the CDR3 is TGTGCCAGCAGAACGACCGGGTCTAGAAATGAAAAACTGTTTTTT.

In regard to this clonotype: A much more abundant neighbour one base away suggests this may be a read error. The V gene is TRBV7-9, the J gene TRBJ2-6; D is unclear. Germline V gene data show CDR1 as SEHNR and CDR2 as FQNEAQ (reference sequence). The CDR3 is made up of 14 amino acids. The CDR3 loop reads CVSSLASGANVLTF. DNA for the CDR3: TGTGTCAGCAGCTTAGCCTCTGGGGCCAACGTCCTGACTTTC.

This clonotype came up many times. The rearrangement links TRBV6-6 to TRBJ1-6; the D gene is possibly TRBD1 (6 bases). Germline CDR1 is MNHNY and CDR2 is SVGAGI (reference sequence). This CDR3 contains 14 residues. V lost 6 bases and J lost 6, with 12 bases in between. The CDR3 DNA follows: TGTGCCAGCAGATACAGGGAGGGTAATTCACCCCTCCACTTT. Its protein product is CASRYREGNSPLHF.